A selection of T cell receptor beta chains follows, all from one sample in a study of spatial heterogeneity in lung cancer. Each CDR3 protein gets one entry after TCRdb re-called the 5' RACE reads with MiXCR. This table has tens of thousands of distinct CDR3 sequences, 4% to 6% appearing once. The sample here was PBMCs, taken at surgery. The receptors shown here come from a female donor with early-stage non-small cell lung cancer. Each CDR3 is given with its conserved first and last residue. The D gene is left open where the match is weak. Expanded clones are given a class, and other clones once, few, many or no size at all.

>TRBJ2-2|TRBV24-1|many|-
TGTGCCACCAGTCGGTCCGGGCTCCGTCCAACCGGGGAGCTGTTTTTT
CATSRSGLRPTGELFF
>TRBJ2-1|TRBV4-2|few|-
TGTGCCAGCAGCCAGGGCGGTGCCTCCCTGTACAATGAGCAGTTCTTC
CASSQGGASLYNEQFF
>TRBJ1-2|TRBV6-1|-|-
TGTGCCAGCAGTGAATTAGGTTGGGGAGGCTACACCTTC
CASSELGWGGYTF
>TRBJ2-1|TRBV11-2|many|TRBD2
TGTGCCAGCAGCTTAGCCGGGACTAGCAGCTACAATGAGCAGTTCTTC
CASSLAGTSSYNEQFF
>TRBJ2-3|TRBV15|many|-
TGTGCCACCAGCAGGGGGCCCGCAGATACGCAGTATTTT
CATSRGPADTQYF
>TRBJ2-1|TRBV6-1|-|TRBD2
TGTGCCAGCAGGGAGCGGGGGGCCATCCTCTTC
CASRERGAILF
>TRBJ2-3|TRBV20-1|many|-
TGCAGTGTCCCACACAGCGGAACCACAGATACGCAGTATTTT
CSVPHSGTTDTQYF
>TRBJ2-2|TRBV7-9|many|TRBD2
TGTGCCAGCAGCTTAGGACTAGCGGGAGACTTGGCCGGGGAGCTGTTTTTT
CASSLGLAGDLAGELFF
>TRBJ2-5|TRBV6-2/TRBV6-3|many|TRBD1
TGTGCCAGCAGAAAAACGGCGACAGGGAAAGAGACCCAGTACTTC
CASRKTATGKETQYF
>TRBJ2-5|TRBV6-1|-|TRBD1
TGTGCCAGCAGACGCGACAGGGGTTGGGGAGAGACCCAGTACTTC
CASRRDRGWGETQYF
>TRBJ2-6|TRBV5-1|few|-
TGCGCCAGCAGCTTCACACCTTCTGGGGCCAACGTCCTGACTTTC
CASSFTPSGANVLTF
>TRBJ2-2|TRBV20-1|many|-
TGCAGTGCTAGAAGAGGGCACGGGGAGCTGTTTTTT
CSARRGHGELFF
>TRBJ2-5|TRBV6-5|many|TRBD1
TGTGCCAGCAGCCTCATGGGGACAGGGGGCCAAGAGACCCAGTACTTC
CASSLMGTGGQETQYF
>TRBJ2-6|TRBV10-1|many|-
TGCGCCAGTTCCTCTGGGGCCAACGTCCTGACTTTC
CASSSGANVLTF
>TRBJ1-2|TRBV10-3|many|TRBD1
TGTGCCATCAGTCCCGGGACAGGGGAAGGCTACACCTTC
CAISPGTGEGYTF
>TRBJ2-1|TRBV29-1|many|TRBD2
TGCAGCGTTGGCGGCGGGACTAGCGGTTACAATGAGCAGTTCTTC
CSVGGGTSGYNEQFF
>TRBJ2-5|TRBV20-1|-|-
TGCAGTGCTAGAGCGAGGGGGAGTCCAGAGACCCAGTACTTC
CSARARGSPETQYF
>TRBJ2-1|TRBV18|many|-
TGTGCCAGCTCACCACAGGCAGCCTACAATGAGCAGTTCTTC
CASSPQAAYNEQFF
>TRBJ2-5|TRBV29-1|-|-
TGCAGCGTTGTGGATTTCCAAGAGACCCAGTACTTC
CSVVDFQETQYF
>TRBJ2-1|TRBV2|few|TRBD2
TGTGCCAGCAGTGAATTGCCTAGCGGGTACAATGAGCAGTTCTTC
CASSELPSGYNEQFF
>TRBJ2-2|TRBV5-4|-|-
TGTGCCAGCAGCTTGGATACGAACACCGGGGAGCTGTTTTTT
CASSLDTNTGELFF
>TRBJ2-3|TRBV20-1|few|TRBD1
TGCAGTGCTAGCATTTCACCGGGACAGGGTATAACAGATACGCAGTATTTT
CSASISPGQGITDTQYF
>TRBJ2-7|TRBV7-9|many|-
TGTGCCAGCAGCTCTATGTTATACGAGCAGTACTTC
CASSSMLYEQYF
>TRBJ2-3|TRBV3-1|many|TRBD2
TGTGCCAGCAGCCAAGATCTAGCGGGGAGGACAGATACGCAGTATTTT
CASSQDLAGRTDTQYF
>TRBJ1-3|TRBV7-9|many|-
TGTGCCAGCAGCTTGGCCGGTCGAGGATTCGGAAACACCATATATTTT
CASSLAGRGFGNTIYF
>TRBJ1-5|TRBV20-1|-|-
TGCAGTGCTAGAAGGCAGCTCAATCAGCCCCAGCATTTT
CSARRQLNQPQHF
>TRBJ1-5|TRBV20-1|-|TRBD1
TGCAGTGCTAGAGATCAGGAGGCAGGGGGCCCCAATCAGCCCCAGCATTTT
CSARDQEAGGPNQPQHF
>TRBJ2-7|TRBV20-1|many|TRBD2
TGCAGTGGGTTTCGGCGGGAGGGCGGAGAGCAGTACTTC
CSGFRREGGEQYF
>TRBJ2-7|TRBV27|medium-sized|TRBD1
TGTGCCAGCAGTCCTGGGACAGGGGACAACTACCTCTACGAGCAGTACTTC
CASSPGTGDNYLYEQYF
>TRBJ1-1|TRBV20-1|few|-
TGCAGTGCTTCCCAAGGGGGGGCGGGCACTGAAGCTTTCTTT
CSASQGGAGTEAFF
>TRBJ1-1|TRBV11-1|many|-
TGTGCCAGCAGCTTTGACCCCTCGAACACTGAAGCTTTCTTT
CASSFDPSNTEAFF
>TRBJ2-1|TRBV24-1|many|TRBD2
TGTGCCACCGGCAAACCGGGACTAGGGAATGAGCAGTTCTTC
CATGKPGLGNEQFF
>TRBJ2-3|TRBV4-1|many|-
TGCGCCAGCAGCCAAGTGTTGGTCCCCAACACAGATACGCAGTATTTT
CASSQVLVPNTDTQYF
>TRBJ2-5|TRBV6-5|-|-
TGTGCCAGCAGTTACTCTGGTCTAGCGTGGGGGGAGACCCAGTACTTC
CASSYSGLAWGETQYF
>TRBJ2-7|TRBV28|many|TRBD2
TGTGCCAGCAGTTTAACCACTAGCGGATACTACGAGCAGTACTTC
CASSLTTSGYYEQYF
>TRBJ2-1|TRBV10-1|many|TRBD1
TGCGCCAGCAGCACAGGGGGGCCTGACAATGAGCAGTTCTTC
CASSTGGPDNEQFF
>TRBJ2-7|TRBV30|many|-
TGTGCCTGGAGTGGGCCCCCCAGCTCCTACGAGCAGTACTTC
CAWSGPPSSYEQYF